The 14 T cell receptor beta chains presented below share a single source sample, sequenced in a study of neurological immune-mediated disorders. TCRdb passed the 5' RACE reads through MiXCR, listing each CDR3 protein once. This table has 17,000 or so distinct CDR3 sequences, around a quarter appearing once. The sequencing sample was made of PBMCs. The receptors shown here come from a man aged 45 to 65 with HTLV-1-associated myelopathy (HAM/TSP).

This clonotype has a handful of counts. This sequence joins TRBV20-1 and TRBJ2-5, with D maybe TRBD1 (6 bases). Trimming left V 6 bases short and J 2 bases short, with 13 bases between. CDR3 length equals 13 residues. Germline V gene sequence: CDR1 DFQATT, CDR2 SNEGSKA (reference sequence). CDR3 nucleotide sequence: TGCAGTGCAGGACAGCCCCAACAAGAGACCCAGTACTTC. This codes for CSAGQPQQETQYF.

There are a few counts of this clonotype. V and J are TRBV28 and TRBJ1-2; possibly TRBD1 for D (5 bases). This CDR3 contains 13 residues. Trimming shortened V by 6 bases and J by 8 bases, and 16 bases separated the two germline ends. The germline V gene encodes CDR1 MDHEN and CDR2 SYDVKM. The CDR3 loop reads CASRPDRTGGYTF. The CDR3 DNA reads TGTGCCAGCAGACCCGACAGAACGGGAGGCTACACCTTC.

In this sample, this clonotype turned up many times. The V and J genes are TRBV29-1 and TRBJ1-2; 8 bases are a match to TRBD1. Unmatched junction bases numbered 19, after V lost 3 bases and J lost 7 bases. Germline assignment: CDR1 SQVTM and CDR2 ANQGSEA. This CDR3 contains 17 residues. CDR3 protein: CSVDRPPEGRGHAGYTF. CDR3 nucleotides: TGCAGCGTTGATCGTCCACCGGAGGGCAGGGGGCACGCTGGCTACACCTTC.

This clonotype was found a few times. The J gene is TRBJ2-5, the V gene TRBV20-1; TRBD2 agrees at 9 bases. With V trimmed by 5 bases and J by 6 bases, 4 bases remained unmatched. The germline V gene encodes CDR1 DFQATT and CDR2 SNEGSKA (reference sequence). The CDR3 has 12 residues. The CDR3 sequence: CSARAGGQTQYF. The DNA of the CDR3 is TGCAGTGCTCGAGCGGGGGGCCAGACCCAGTACTTC.

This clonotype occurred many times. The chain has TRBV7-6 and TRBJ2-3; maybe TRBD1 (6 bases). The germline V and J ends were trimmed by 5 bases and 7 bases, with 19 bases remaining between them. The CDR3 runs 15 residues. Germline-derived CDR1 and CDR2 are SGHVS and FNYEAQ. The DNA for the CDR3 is TGTGCCAGCAGCAAAACGTCAACCCGGGACAATACGCAGTATTTT. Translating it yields CASSKTSTRDNTQYF.

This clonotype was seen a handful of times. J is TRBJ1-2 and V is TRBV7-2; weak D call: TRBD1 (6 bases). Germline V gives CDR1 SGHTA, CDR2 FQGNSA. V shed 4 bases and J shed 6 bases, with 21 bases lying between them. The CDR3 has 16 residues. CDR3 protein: CASSWSTGRFGNGYTF. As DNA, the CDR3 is TGTGCCAGCAGCTGGTCAACAGGGAGGTTCGGTAATGGCTACACCTTC.

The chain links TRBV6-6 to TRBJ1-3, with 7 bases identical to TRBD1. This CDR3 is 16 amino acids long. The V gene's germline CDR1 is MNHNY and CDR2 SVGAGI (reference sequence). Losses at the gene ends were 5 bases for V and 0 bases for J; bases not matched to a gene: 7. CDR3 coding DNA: TGTGCCAGCAGTAGACCCCAGGGGGACTCTGGAAACACCATATATTTT. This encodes CASSRPQGDSGNTIYF.

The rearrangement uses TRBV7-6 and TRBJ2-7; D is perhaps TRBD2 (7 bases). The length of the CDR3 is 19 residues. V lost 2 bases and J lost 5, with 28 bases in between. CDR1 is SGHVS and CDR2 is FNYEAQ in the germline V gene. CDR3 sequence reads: CASSLRPLLGGGIGNEQYF. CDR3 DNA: TGTGCCAGCAGCTTACGCCCGCTTTTGGGAGGGGGAATCGGGAACGAGCAGTACTTC.

The CDR3 here is CSARGRQSYEQYF. CDR3 DNA sequence: TGCAGTGCTAGAGGCAGGCAGTCCTACGAGCAGTACTTC. The chain combines TRBV20-1 with TRBJ2-7, with D uncertain. This CDR3 spans 13 amino acids. The V gene's germline CDR1 is DFQATT and CDR2 SNEGSKA (reference sequence). Trimming took 1 base from V and 1 from J, leaving 8 bases between them.

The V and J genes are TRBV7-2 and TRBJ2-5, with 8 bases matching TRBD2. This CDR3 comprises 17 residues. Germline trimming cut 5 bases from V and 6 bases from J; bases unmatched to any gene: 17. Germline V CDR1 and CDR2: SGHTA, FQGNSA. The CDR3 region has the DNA TGTGCCAGCAGCCCTGTCAGGGGACTAGATAACTGGAAGACCCAGTACTTC. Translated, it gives CASSPVRGLDNWKTQYF.

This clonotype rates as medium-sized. CDR3 in DNA: TGTGCCAGCAGGGAGGGCAGCAATCAGCCCCAGCATTTT. It encodes CASREGSNQPQHF. This sequence joins TRBV6-1 and TRBJ1-5; no clear D. The germline CDR1 and CDR2 sequences are MNHNS and SASEGT. The CDR3 runs 13 residues. The germline V and J ends were trimmed by 6 bases and 1 base, with 7 bases remaining between them.

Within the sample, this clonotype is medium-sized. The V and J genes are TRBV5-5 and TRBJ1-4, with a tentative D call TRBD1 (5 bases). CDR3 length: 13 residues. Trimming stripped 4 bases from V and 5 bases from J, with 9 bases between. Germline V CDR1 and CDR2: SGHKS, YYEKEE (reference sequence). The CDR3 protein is CASSQTVNEKLFF. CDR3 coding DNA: TGTGCCAGCAGCCAGACAGTGAATGAAAAACTGTTTTTT.

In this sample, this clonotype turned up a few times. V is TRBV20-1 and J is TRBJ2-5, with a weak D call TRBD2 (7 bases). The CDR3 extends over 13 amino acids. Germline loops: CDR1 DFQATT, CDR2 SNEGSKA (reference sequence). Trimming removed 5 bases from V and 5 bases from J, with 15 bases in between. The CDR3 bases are TGCAGTGCTTCTCACGGGGGGCAGGAGACCCAGTACTTC. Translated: CSASHGGQETQYF.

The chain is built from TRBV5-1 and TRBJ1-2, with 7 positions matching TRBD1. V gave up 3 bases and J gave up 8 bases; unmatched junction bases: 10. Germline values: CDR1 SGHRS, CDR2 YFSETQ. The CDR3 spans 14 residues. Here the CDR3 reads CASSSTRQGGGYTF. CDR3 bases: TGCGCCAGCAGCTCAACAAGACAGGGCGGCGGCTACACCTTC.